This T cell receptor (beta chain) was identified during a study of blood T cell repertoires in COVID-19. Study in general: Samples representing acute and convalescent COVID-19 were sourced from the United States, Italy and Spain. From T cells, B-cell-depleted T cells, or PBMCs came the material, which was cDNA or gDNA.

Original processing methods: Using reference gene primer amplification, nucleated cell counts were estimated. Measured with immunoSEQ multiplex PCR; TCRdb has only the in-frame clones, and not every one. V and J calls plus clone size are reproduced from that table; the DNA served to infer D and trimming. The table has about 210,000 clones, roughly 88% seen once; the top ten hold approximately 1.5%. Trimming left V 4 bases short and J 10 bases short, with 28 bases between. The germline CDR1 and CDR2 sequences are MDHEN and SYDVKM. This CDR3 is built from 17 residues. Sequencing was performed on peripheral blood. The V gene is TRBV28, the J gene TRBJ1-1; tentative D call: TRBD1 (5 bases). The receptor was derived from a man in his late teens or twenties with active or convalescent COVID-19. The CDR3 loop reads CASSSPLGDLGSMRAFF. The CDR3 nucleotides are TGTGCCAGCAGTTCCCCTCTAGGGGATCTTGGCTCAATGCGAGCTTTCTTT.